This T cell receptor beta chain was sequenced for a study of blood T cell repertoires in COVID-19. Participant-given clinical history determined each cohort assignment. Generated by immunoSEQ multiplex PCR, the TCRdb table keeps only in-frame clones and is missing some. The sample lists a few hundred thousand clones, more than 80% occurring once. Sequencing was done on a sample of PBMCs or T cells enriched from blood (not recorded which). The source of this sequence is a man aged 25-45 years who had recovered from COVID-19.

CDR3: CASSERFGGQDNYNEQFF. In nucleotides, the CDR3 is TGTGCCAGCAGTGAGCGTTTTGGGGGACAGGACAACTACAATGAGCAGTTCTTC. The V call is TRBV2, the J call TRBJ2-1; 8 bases align to TRBD1. V lost 3 bases, J lost 3 bases, and 13 bases stayed unmatched. The CDR3 loop spans 18 amino acids. Germline loops: CDR1 SNHLY, CDR2 FYNNEI.